This entry lists 20 T cell receptor beta chains sequenced from one sample in a study of PD-L1 blockade in urothelial cancer. As for time point: pretreatment peripheral blood. Clones were sequenced by immunoSEQ multiplex PCR, and TCRdb holds only the in-frame ones, with some missing. The sample includes approximately 50,000 clones, about 86% of them seen just once. The specimen was PBMCs, collected around atezolizumab (anti-PD-L1) treatment. The receptors shown here come from a man in his sixties or seventies with urothelial cancer.

This chain connects TRBV4-3 to TRBJ1-2, with TRBD1 as a possible D gene (5 bases). Germline lookup yields CDR1 LGHNA and CDR2 YSLEER. Trimming shortened V by 3 bases and J by 4 bases, and 18 bases separated the two germline ends. CDR3 size: 16 residues. The CDR3, as DNA: TGCGCCAGCAGCCAGGAACACAACCGCGGGGGCTATGGCTACACCTTC. It yields the protein CASSQEHNRGGYGYTF.

The chain employs TRBV7-8 and TRBJ1-1; TRBD1 is a possible D gene (5 bases). The CDR3 is made up of 14 amino acids. CDR1 is SGHVS, CDR2 FQNEAQ, per germline. Trimming took 0 bases from V and 5 from J, leaving 10 bases between them. Written as DNA, the CDR3 is TGTGCCAGCAGCTTAGCGGGGCAGAGGACTGAAGCTTTCTTT. This translates into CASSLAGQRTEAFF.

J is TRBJ1-2 and V is TRBV7-3; tentative D call: TRBD1 (6 bases). The germline V gene encodes CDR1 SGHTA and CDR2 FQGTGA. The CDR3 totals 15 residues. Between the trimmed V and J ends, which lost 4 bases and 7 bases, there was a span of 19 bases. Written as DNA, the CDR3 is TGTGCCAGCAGCTCAAGGGACATCTCCCAGGGTGGCTACACCTTC. Amino acid sequence: CASSSRDISQGGYTF.

This sequence joins TRBV5-1 and TRBJ1-4; 7 nucleotides line up with TRBD1. Trimming removed 5 bases from V and 6 bases from J; junction bases left unmatched: 10. The CDR3 covers 15 residues. The germline CDR1 and CDR2 sequences are SGHRS and YFSETQ. This chain's CDR3 is CASSYRQGGDEKLFF. CDR3 nucleotides: TGCGCCAGCAGTTACCGACAGGGAGGCGATGAAAAACTGTTTTTT.

V is TRBV28 and J is TRBJ2-5; 8 bases are shared with TRBD2. CDR1 and CDR2 (germline): MDHEN, SYDVKM. J gave up 2 bases and V 2 bases, and 4 bases lay outside the gene matches. The CDR3 is 15 amino acids. CDR3 coding DNA: TGTGCCAGCAGTTTACTAGCGGGCCCGCAAGAGACCCAGTACTTC. The encoded protein is CASSLLAGPQETQYF.

The J gene is TRBJ2-5, the V gene TRBV9; D possibly corresponds to TRBD2 (7 bases). The V gene lost 3 bases and the J gene lost 0 bases, with 18 bases spanning the gap. CDR1 and CDR2 (germline): SGDLS, YYNGEE. CDR3 length: 17 amino acids. The CDR3 region has the DNA TGTGCCAGCAGCGCCGGGGGGCAATCAGCGTACCAAGAGACCCAGTACTTC. Its translation: CASSAGGQSAYQETQYF.

The V call is TRBV1, the J call TRBJ1-2; TRBD1 reflects the table's D call only, with no check against the DNA. TRBV1 is a listed pseudogene. This CDR3 has 19 amino acids. CDR3 in DNA: TGCACCAGCAGCCGAGACCGGGACACCTTTCCACTTACAAACTATGGCTACACCTTC. It specifies CTSSRDRDTFPLTNYGYTF.

The J gene is TRBJ2-7, the V gene TRBV5-1; D may be TRBD1 (6 bases). CDR1 and CDR2 (germline): SGHRS, YFSETQ. The CDR3 is 13 amino acids. V lost 7 bases and J 6 bases, leaving 17 bases between the germline ends. CDR3 sequence reads: CASANTGTVEQYF. The CDR3, as DNA: TGCGCCAGCGCAAACACAGGGACGGTCGAGCAGTACTTC. Together with reference TRBV5-1 and TRBJ2-7, the CDR3 gives the full variable domain: KAGVTQTPRYLIKTRGQQVTLSCSPISGHRSVSWYQQTPGQGLQFLFEYFSETQRNKGNFPGRFSGRQFSNSRSEMNVSTLELGDSALYLCASANTGTVEQYFGPGTRLTVT.

This clone was seen a few times. This sequence joins TRBV15 and TRBJ1-5; TRBD1 matches 9 bases. Germline CDR1 reads LNHNV; CDR2 reads YYDKDF (reference sequence). V lost 4 bases, J lost 6 bases, and 7 bases stayed unmatched. This CDR3 is built from 15 residues. As DNA, the CDR3 is TGTGCCACCAGCATTCCGGGACAGGGACGTCAGCCCCAGCATTTT. It specifies CATSIPGQGRQPQHF.

The chain employs TRBV4-2 and TRBJ1-3; D uncertain. This CDR3 is built from 13 residues. V was pared by 4 bases and J by 0 bases, with 4 bases between. Germline CDR1 is LGHNA and CDR2 is YNFKEQ. CDR3 DNA sequence: TGTGCCAGCAGCCCCCTCTCTGGAAACACCATATATTTT. Translated: CASSPLSGNTIYF.

The V gene is TRBV7-3, the J gene TRBJ1-6; a weak D match, TRBD1 (6 bases). This CDR3 is 15 amino acids long. Germline lookup yields CDR1 SGHTA and CDR2 FQGTGA. Between the trimmed V and J ends, which lost 5 bases and 9 bases, there was a span of 17 bases. This CDR3 is CASSPQGAGRSPLHF. The DNA of the CDR3 is TGTGCCAGCAGCCCACAGGGTGCAGGGCGTTCACCCCTCCACTTT.

The V gene is TRBV19, the J gene TRBJ2-2, with 7 bases identical to TRBD1. Germline lookup yields CDR1 LNHDA and CDR2 SQIVND (reference sequence). The CDR3 totals 14 residues. After removal of 7 bases from V and 5 bases from J, the junction contained 7 bases not matched to a gene. CDR3 bases: TGTGCCAGTATCCCACAGGGGTTAACCGGGGAGCTGTTTTTT. This gives the protein CASIPQGLTGELFF. Supplemented by reference TRBV19 and TRBJ2-2, the full variable domain reads DGGITQSPKYLFRKEGQNVTLSCEQNLNHDAMYWYRQDPGQGLRLIYYSQIVNDFQKGDIAEGYSVSREKKESFPLTVTSAQKNPTAFYLCASIPQGLTGELFFGEGSRLTVL.

This sequence joins TRBV9 and TRBJ2-2, with 8 positions matching TRBD1. The CDR3 extends over 16 amino acids. Germline V gene lookup returns CDR1 SGDLS and CDR2 YYNGEE. Trimming took 3 bases from V and 5 from J; bases not matched to a gene: 9. CDR3 DNA: TGTGCCAGCAGCGAGGCCGGGACAGGAGCTACCGGGGAGCTGTTTTTT. It is translated as CASSEAGTGATGELFF.

This clone was seen only once. The chain recombines TRBV4-3 with TRBJ2-7, with a possible D match to TRBD1 (6 bases). The V end lost 0 bases, the J end lost 1 base, and 7 bases lay between the germline ends. The germline gives CDR1 LGHNA, CDR2 YSLEER. This CDR3 has 14 amino acids. DNA of the CDR3: TGCGCCAGCAGCCAAGACAGGGGATCCTACGAGCAGTACTTC. Translating it yields CASSQDRGSYEQYF.

CDR3 loop: CASSGPLWDRGLLRHGYTF. DNA for the CDR3: TGTGCCAGCAGCGGGCCCCTTTGGGACAGGGGCCTTCTTCGGCATGGCTACACCTTC. The chain links TRBV9 to TRBJ1-2, with TRBD1 matching 10 bases. Germline V CDR1 and CDR2: SGDLS, YYNGEE. This CDR3 comprises 19 residues. Trimming took 3 bases from V and 6 from J; bases not matched to a gene: 20.

This clone showed up just once. CDR3 amino acids: CASRQTSEQFF. CDR3 nucleotides: TGTGCCAGCAGACAGACCAGTGAGCAGTTCTTC. This sequence joins TRBV27 and TRBJ2-1; no definite D call. This CDR3 spans 11 amino acids. Germline CDR1 MNHEY, CDR2 SMNVEV (reference sequence). Trimming stripped 6 bases from V and 9 bases from J, with 9 bases between.

The CDR3 sequence: CASSELLAVAGELFF. CDR3 in DNA: TGTGCCAGCAGTGAGCTTCTAGCGGTAGCCGGGGAGCTGTTTTTT. The chain combines TRBV6-1 with TRBJ2-2; 7 bases agree with TRBD2. J gave up 6 bases and V 3 bases, and 7 bases lay outside the gene matches. Germline V gene lookup returns CDR1 MNHNS and CDR2 SASEGT. The CDR3 runs 15 residues.

The CDR3 here is CASSSRGSGRSHNEQFF. CDR3 in DNA: TGTGCCAGCAGTTCCCGGGGTAGCGGGAGATCTCACAATGAGCAGTTCTTC. This chain uses TRBV27 with TRBJ2-1; the match to TRBD2 covers 9 bases. V lost 4 bases and J lost 5; bases outside the gene matches: 12. The CDR3 loop spans 17 amino acids. Per the germline V gene, CDR1 is MNHEY and CDR2 is SMNVEV (reference sequence).

The chain has TRBV7-2 and TRBJ1-1; 11 bases line up with TRBD1. Losses at the gene ends were 4 bases for V and 11 bases for J; bases not matched to a gene: 6. The CDR3 is 13 amino acids. In germline, CDR1 is SGHTA, CDR2 FQGNSA. CDR3 protein: CASSSGTGGAAFF. CDR3 DNA: TGTGCCAGCAGCTCCGGGACAGGGGGTGCGGCTTTCTTT.

The CDR3 loop reads CASSLEQITGELFF. The CDR3 nucleotides read TGTGCCAGCAGCTTAGAACAGATCACCGGGGAGCTGTTTTTT. The chain is built from TRBV7-2 and TRBJ2-2; D remains ambiguous. The CDR3 is 14 residues long. The V gene lost 1 base and the J gene lost 4 bases, with 7 bases spanning the gap. Germline V gene lookup returns CDR1 SGHTA and CDR2 FQGNSA.